This is a list of T cell receptor beta chains from one sample in a study of shared clonotypes between healthy human individuals. Measured with immunoSEQ multiplex PCR; TCRdb has only the in-frame clones, and not every one. The top ten clones hold 1.4% of a sample with some 1 million clones, about 80% of them seen once. The sequencing input was memory CD4+ T cells sorted from blood. The source is a man younger than 35 in good health. CDR3s include the opening cysteine and the closing phenylalanine or tryptophan. D genes are given only for firm matches. Expanded clones get a size class; other rows say once, few or many, or leave the size out.

j_call | d_call | v_call | clone_size | cdr3_aa | cdr3_nt
TRBJ2-1 | TRBD1 | TRBV10-3 | - | CAIREPGQGNNEQFF | TGTGCCATCAGGGAACCGGGACAGGGGAACAATGAGCAGTTCTTC
TRBJ2-7 | - | TRBV11-2 | few | CASSTQYEQYF | TGTGCCAGCAGTACCCAGTACGAGCAGTACTTC
TRBJ1-5 | - | TRBV10-2 | - | CASSDTPQGNRNQPQHF | TGCGCCAGCAGTGATACTCCCCAGGGGAATCGCAATCAGCCCCAGCATTTT
TRBJ1-1 | - | TRBV25-1 | - | CASRGQKNTEAFF | TGTGCCAGCAGAGGGCAAAAGAACACTGAAGCTTTCTTT
TRBJ2-7 | - | TRBV6-6 | many | CASSPITTSTSEQYF | TGTGCCAGCAGTCCAATCACGACAAGCACTAGCGAGCAGTACTTC
TRBJ1-5 | - | TRBV30 | many | CAWSLEGVEPQHF | TGTGCCTGGAGTCTCGAGGGCGTGGAGCCCCAGCATTTT
TRBJ1-1 | - | TRBV10-1 | few | CASSRTGPNSNTEAFF | TGCGCCAGCAGTCGCACAGGACCGAATTCGAACACTGAAGCTTTCTTT
TRBJ1-1 | - | TRBV19 | - | CASSPPLPQNTEAFF | TGTGCCAGTAGTCCTCCCCTCCCTCAGAACACTGAAGCTTTCTTT
TRBJ2-7 | TRBD1 | TRBV30 | - | CASTNRGRYEQYF | TGTGCCTCTACAAACAGGGGACGGTACGAGCAGTACTTC
TRBJ2-5 | - | TRBV7-2 | - | CASSPSRVHQTQYF | TGTGCCAGCAGCCCCTCCCGAGTTCATCAGACCCAGTACTTC
TRBJ1-6 | - | TRBV9 | - | CASSVAGNSPLHF | TGTGCCAGCAGCGTCGCCGGGAATTCACCCCTCCACTTT
TRBJ2-7 | TRBD1 | TRBV28 | once | CASTTTGGRNEQYF | TGTGCCAGTACAACGACAGGGGGTCGGAACGAGCAGTACTTC
TRBJ2-1 | TRBD1 | TRBV12-5 | - | CASGLVLGGPYNEQFF | TGTGCTAGTGGTTTGGTCCTAGGGGGCCCCTACAATGAGCAGTTCTTC
TRBJ2-5 | - | TRBV7-2 | - | CAGSTNLGTQYF | TGTGCCGGAAGTACCAACCTAGGGACCCAGTACTTC